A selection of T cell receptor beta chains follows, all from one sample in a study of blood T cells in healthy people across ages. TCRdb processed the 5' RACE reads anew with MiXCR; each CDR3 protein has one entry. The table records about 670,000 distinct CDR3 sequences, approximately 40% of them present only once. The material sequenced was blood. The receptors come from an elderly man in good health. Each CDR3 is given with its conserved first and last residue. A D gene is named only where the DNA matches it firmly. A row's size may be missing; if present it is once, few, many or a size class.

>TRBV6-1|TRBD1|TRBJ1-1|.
TGTGCCAGCAGTGAAGGTTTAGGGGGCATGAACACTGAAGCTTTCTTT
CASSEGLGGMNTEAFF
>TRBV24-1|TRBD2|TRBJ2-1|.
TGTGCCACCAGTGATGGGGGACTAGCTAATGAGCAGTTCTTC
CATSDGGLANEQFF
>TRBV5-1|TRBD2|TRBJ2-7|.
TGCGCCAGCAGCACTACTAGCGTTCGAACTGAGCAGTACTTC
CASSTTSVRTEQYF
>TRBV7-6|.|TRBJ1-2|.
TGTGCCAGCAGCTTAGAAGACCCGACCTATGGCTACACCTTC
CASSLEDPTYGYTF
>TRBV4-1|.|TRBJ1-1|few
TGCGCCAGCAGCCAAGACACCGTGGAGGGGACTGAAGCTTTCTTT
CASSQDTVEGTEAFF
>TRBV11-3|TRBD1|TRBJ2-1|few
TGTGCCAGCACGACGTCGGGACAGGGGGCGAGGGAGCAGTTCTTC
CASTTSGQGAREQFF
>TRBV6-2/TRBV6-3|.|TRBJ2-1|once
TGTGCCAGCAGATCCGGTAGGGCTAGCTCCTACAATGAGCAGTTCTTC
CASRSGRASSYNEQFF
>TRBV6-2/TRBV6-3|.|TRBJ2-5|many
TGTGCCAGAGGAGGATGGAAGGAGACCCAGTACTTC
CARGGWKETQYF
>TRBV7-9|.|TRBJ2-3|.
TGTGCCAGCAGCCCCGGGGGCTCTAGCGTCGCCCACACAGATACGCAGTATTTT
CASSPGGSSVAHTDTQYF
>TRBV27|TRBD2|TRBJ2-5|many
TGTGCCAGCAGTTTATGGGGTAGCGGGAGAGAGACCCAGTACTTC
CASSLWGSGRETQYF
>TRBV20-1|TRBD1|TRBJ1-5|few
TGCAGTGCTCAGACAGGGGGCCGGAGTCAGCCCCAGCATTTT
CSAQTGGRSQPQHF
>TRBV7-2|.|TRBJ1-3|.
TGTGCCAGCAGGAAGGGGCCCAATACTAACTCTGGAAACACCATATATTTT
CASRKGPNTNSGNTIYF
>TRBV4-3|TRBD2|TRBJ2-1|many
TGCGCCAGCAGCCAAGATATGTGGCGGGGGGCCTACAATGAGCAGTTCTTC
CASSQDMWRGAYNEQFF
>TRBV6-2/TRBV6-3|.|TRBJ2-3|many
TGTGCCAGCAGTTCCTTTTCGTTGGCCAGGATTGGCACAGATACGCAGTATTTT
CASSSFSLARIGTDTQYF